What follows are 20 T cell receptor beta chains derived from one specimen sequenced in a study of tumor-infiltrating lymphocytes in primary liver carcinoma. A primer matching the constant region was used to make TCR beta cDNA from approximately 520 ng of total RNA. Each TCR beta library was derived from three nested multiplex PCR rounds that employed slightly modified ARM-PCR. Investigators reported that the first two PCR rounds, at about 11 cycles each, used TRBV1-TRBV30 forward primers with a C-beta reverse primer. TCRdb reanalysed the multiplex PCR reads using MiXCR and keeps one entry per CDR3 protein. The sample holds under 200,000 distinct CDR3 sequences, almost 65% seen once. The researchers obtained blood RNA from unsorted whole blood and also extracted germline DNA. Sequenced sample: peripheral blood. The receptor source for this set is a woman in her sixties or seventies with primary liver carcinoma and hepatitis B virus infection.

This clonotype was seen only a few times. Germline is not matched at one junction end, which may reflect a read error. V gene TRBV6-1 combines with J gene TRBJ1-1; D may be TRBD1 (6 bases). CDR1 and CDR2 from the germline V gene are MNHNS and SASEGT. The CDR3 is 15 amino acids. CDR3 nucleotide sequence: TGTGCCAGCAGTATGGGGCCCACAGGGAACACTGAAGCTTTTTTT. This sequence encodes CASSMGPTGNTEAFF.

As to this clonotype: In this CDR3 the conserved last residue, phenylalanine or tryptophan, is missing, so a read error is likely. V and J are TRBV11-2 and TRBJ2-7; 8 nucleotides line up with TRBD2. CDR1 and CDR2 from the germline V gene are SGHAT and FQNNGV. The CDR3 is made up of 15 amino acids. For the CDR3, the DNA is TGCGCCAGCAGTTTTTACGGGACTAGTTTTTTCGAGCAGTACTTA. The encoded protein is CASSFYGTSFFEQYL.

The chain couples TRBV9 to TRBJ2-3; 11 bases align to TRBD2. CDR1 and CDR2 from the germline V gene are SGDLS and YYNGEE. The CDR3 is made up of 16 amino acids. Unmatched junction bases numbered 6, after V lost 1 base and J lost 5 bases. CDR3 sequence reads: CASSVRALAGEDTQYF. The CDR3 nucleotides read TGTGCCAGCAGCGTAAGGGCACTAGCGGGAGAAGATACGCAGTATTTT.

The chain has TRBV11-2 and TRBJ2-2; no firm D call. This CDR3 region has 13 residues. CDR1 and CDR2 (germline): SGHAT, FQNNGV. V lost 4 bases and J 8 bases, leaving 11 bases between the germline ends. As DNA, the CDR3 is TGTGCCAGCAGCTCCGGTCTGATGGGGGAGCTGTTTTTT. Its protein is CASSSGLMGELFF.

For this clonotype: This sequence may be a read error, since a much larger clone differs from it by one base. The V call is TRBV12-3 or TRBV12-4, the J call TRBJ1-5; tentative D call: TRBD1 (5 bases). The CDR3 sequence is 17 residues long. V lost 3 bases to trimming and J lost 2 bases, with 17 bases between them. Written as DNA, the CDR3 is TGTGCCAGCAGTTTTGAGGGCCACCGGGGGGGCAATCAGCCCCAGCATTTT. It translates to CASSFEGHRGGNQPQHF.

This clonotype was seen just once. One end of the junction is discordant with germline, which a read error may explain. J is TRBJ1-1 and V is TRBV29-1; 7 nucleotides align to TRBD1. The CDR3 totals 13 residues. Germline values: CDR1 SQVTM, CDR2 ANQGSEA. This CDR3 reads CSARTGTNIEAFF. The CDR3 nucleotides are TGCAGTGCCAGGACAGGAACGAACATTGAAGCTTTCTTT. Based on the CDR3 plus reference TRBV29-1 and TRBJ1-1, the full variable domain is SAVISQKPSRDICQRGTSLTIQCQVDSQVTMMFWYRQQPGQSLTLIATANQGSEATYESGFVIDKFPISRPNLTFSTLTVSNMSPEDSSIYLCSARTGTNIEAFFGQGTRLTVV.

About this clonotype: The CDR3 end shows no conserved phenylalanine or tryptophan, and so a read error is likely. V gene TRBV6-5 combines with J gene TRBJ2-7; 9 bases map to TRBD1. Germline CDR1 is MNHEY and CDR2 is SVGAGI. The CDR3 is 13 residues long. The CDR3 DNA reads TGTGTCAGCAGACAACAGGGGGCGCTTGAGCAGTACTCC. Its protein is CVSRQQGALEQYS.

The chain carries TRBV10-3 and TRBJ1-4; the D gene is possibly TRBD1 (5 bases). The germline CDR1 and CDR2 sequences are ENHRY and SYGVKD. V shed 7 bases and J shed 8 bases, with 14 bases lying between them. This CDR3 has 13 residues. The CDR3 protein is CAINGAAGEKLFF. The CDR3 coding sequence is TGTGCCATCAACGGGGCGGCGGGAGAAAAACTGTTTTTT.

This clonotype was picked up a small number of times. The V and J genes are TRBV6-1 and TRBJ2-7; the D gene is possibly TRBD2 (6 bases). The CDR3 covers 16 residues. V shed 8 bases and J shed 3 bases, with 23 bases lying between them. Germline assignment: CDR1 MNHNS and CDR2 SASEGT. The CDR3 protein is CASPPPTGRKNYEQYF. The CDR3, as DNA: TGTGCCAGCCCCCCCCCTACGGGGAGGAAGAACTACGAGCAGTACTTC.

Concerning this clonotype: One base away lies a much larger clone, so this may be a sequencing read error. This sequence joins TRBV6-5 and TRBJ2-3; D is unresolved. The V end was cut by 3 bases, the J end by 2 bases, with 6 bases between. CDR1 is MNHEY, CDR2 SVGAGI, per germline. The CDR3 is made up of 13 amino acids. Here the CDR3 reads CASSYGNTDTQYF. Here the CDR3 DNA reads TGTGCCAGCAGTTATGGTAACACAGATACGCAGTATTTT.

Note on this clonotype: A read error may be the cause here, since a much bigger clone is one base away. V usage is TRBV12-3 or TRBV12-4 and J usage is TRBJ1-1; D is unresolved. The CDR3 contains 13 residues. The V end was cut by 8 bases, the J end by 0 bases, with 10 bases between. The CDR3 sequence: CASRGRMNTEAFF. CDR3 bases: TGTGCCAGCCGAGGACGGATGAACACTGAAGCTTTCTTT.

A word on this clonotype: Germline and junction disagree at one end, which may indicate a read error. The chain carries TRBV11-2 and TRBJ2-5, with TRBD2 identical over 7 bases. The germline gives CDR1 SGHAT, CDR2 FQNNGV. CDR3 length: 17 residues. CDR3 amino acids: CASSLGLGRDHQETHYF. Here the CDR3 DNA reads TGTGCCAGCAGCCTCGGGTTGGGGAGGGACCACCAAGAGACCCATTACTTC.

A note on this clonotype: One junction end does not reproduce the germline sequence, and a read error may be involved. The rearrangement uses TRBV29-1 and TRBJ1-1; D gene uncertain. CDR1 and CDR2 (germline): SQVTM, ANQGSEA. The CDR3 is 14 amino acids. The DNA for the CDR3 is TGCATCGTTGAACGATCGGGTGGAAGGACTGAAGCTTTCTTT. It specifies CIVERSGGRTEAFF. Drawing the rest from reference TRBV29-1 and TRBJ1-1, the complete variable domain is SAVISQKPSRDICQRGTSLTIQCQVDSQVTMMFWYRQQPGQSLTLIATANQGSEATYESGFVIDKFPISRPNLTFSTLTVSNMSPEDSSIYLCIVERSGGRTEAFFGQGTRLTVV.

The chain recombines TRBV7-8 with TRBJ2-4, with 10 bases matching TRBD1. This CDR3 is 15 amino acids long. Germline-derived CDR1 and CDR2 are SGHVS and FQNEAQ. Trimming at V came to 2 bases and at J to 7 bases, leaving 5 bases not matched to a gene. The CDR3 nucleotides read TGTGCCAGCAGCTTATTTGGGACAGGGGCTAACATTCAGTACTTC. Translating gives CASSLFGTGANIQYF.

Comments on this clonotype: A much bigger clone sits one base away, suggesting this may be a read error. The chain has TRBV10-2 and TRBJ2-1, with unresolved D. This CDR3 is built from 14 residues. Per germline, CDR1 WSHSY and CDR2 SAAADI. CDR3 amino acids: CTSSGKASYNEQFF. The CDR3, as DNA: TGCACCAGCAGTGGGAAGGCCTCCTACAATGAGCAGTTCTTC.

This chain links TRBV5-1 with TRBJ2-2; 7 nucleotides align to TRBD1. In germline, CDR1 is SGHRS, CDR2 YFSETQ. Trimming cost V 6 bases and J 4 bases; bases outside gene matches: 12. The CDR3 sequence is 16 residues long. The CDR3 sequence: CASNGTTGPGTGELFF. CDR3 sequence (DNA): TGCGCCAGCAACGGGACGACAGGGCCGGGCACCGGGGAGCTGTTTTTT.

A word on this clonotype: This may stem from a read error, because a much larger clone lies one nucleotide away. This chain links TRBV4-1 with TRBJ1-3; no definite D call. This CDR3 comprises 16 residues. Germline lookup yields CDR1 MGHRA and CDR2 YSYEKL. In nucleotides, the CDR3 is TGCGCCACCAGCCAAGATGTGGCGCGCTCTGGAAACACCATATATTTT. Residues: CATSQDVARSGNTIYF.

The chain carries TRBV10-2 and TRBJ1-6; no definite D call. Germline V CDR1 and CDR2: WSHSY, SAAADI. The CDR3 is made up of 16 amino acids. V was clipped by 4 bases and J by 1 base, with 11 bases between them. This CDR3 reads CASSAYYRSYNSPLHF. The CDR3 DNA sequence: TGCGCCAGCAGTGCCTACTATCGGTCCTATAATTCACCCCTCCACTTT.

Points on this clonotype: A read error may account for a junction end that differs from germline. The chain uses TRBV7-9 and TRBJ1-2; D perhaps matches TRBD1 (6 bases). This CDR3 region has 14 residues. The germline gives CDR1 SEHNR, CDR2 FQNEAQ (reference sequence). The CDR3 loop is CDSSPQGPWSGYTF. In DNA form, the CDR3 reads TGTGACAGCAGCCCGCAGGGGCCATGGTCAGGCTACACCTTC. The full variable domain, its missing parts supplied by reference TRBV7-9 and TRBJ1-2, is DTGVSQNPRHKITKRGQNVTFRCDPISEHNRLYWYRQTLGQGPEFLTYFQNEAQLEKSRLLSDRFSAERPKGSFSTLEIQRTEQGDSAMYLCDSSPQGPWSGYTFGSGTRLTVV.

The chain is built from TRBV29-1 and TRBJ1-1, with D possibly being TRBD1 (5 bases). Trimming stripped 4 bases from V and 4 bases from J, with 16 bases between. Germline V CDR1 and CDR2: SQVTM, ANQGSEA. This CDR3 has 14 amino acids. The chain's CDR3 is CSVAIWGYRTEAFF. DNA for the CDR3: TGCAGCGTTGCCATATGGGGGTACCGCACTGAAGCTTTCTTT.